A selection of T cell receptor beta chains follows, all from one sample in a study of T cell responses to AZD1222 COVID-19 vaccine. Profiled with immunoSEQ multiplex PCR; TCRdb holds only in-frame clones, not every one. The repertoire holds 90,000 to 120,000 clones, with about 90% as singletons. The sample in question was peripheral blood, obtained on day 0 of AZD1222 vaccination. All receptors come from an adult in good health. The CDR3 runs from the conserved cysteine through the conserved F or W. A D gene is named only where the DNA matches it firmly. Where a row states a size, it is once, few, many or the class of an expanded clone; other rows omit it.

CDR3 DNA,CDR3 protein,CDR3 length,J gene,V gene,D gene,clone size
TGTGCCAGCAGTGAAGGGGACAGCGCAGGGGCTAACTATGGCTACACCTTC,CASSEGDSAGANYGYTF,17,TRBJ1-2,TRBV2,TRBD1,NA
TGTGCCAGTATCTGGGAAACTAGCGGGACCCCCCTTATCATGGAGCAGTACTTC,CASIWETSGTPLIMEQYF,18,TRBJ2-7,TRBV7-2,TRBD2,NA
TGTGCCAGCAGCCCTCAGGGAGATCAGCCCCAGCATTTT,CASSPQGDQPQHF,13,TRBJ1-5,TRBV7-2,NA,NA
TGCGCCAGCAGCAGTACAGGTGCAACTAATGAAAAACTGTTTTTT,CASSSTGATNEKLFF,15,TRBJ1-4,TRBV5-1,NA,NA
TGTGCCAGTAGTCCGGGACAGGGGGTTGGGCAGCCCCAGCATTTT,CASSPGQGVGQPQHF,15,TRBJ1-5,TRBV19,TRBD1,once
TGTGCCAGCAGTTTAATGAGGGATGGAACCTACGAGCAGTACTTC,CASSLMRDGTYEQYF,15,TRBJ2-7,TRBV27,NA,NA
TGCGCCAGCAGCTTGGGTGGGCTCACGGGAGGGATCTACAATGAGCAGTTCTTC,CASSLGGLTGGIYNEQFF,18,TRBJ2-1,TRBV5-1,TRBD2,once
TGTGCCACCAGTGATCGCAGGGGGCGACCCTACGAGCAGTACTTC,CATSDRRGRPYEQYF,15,TRBJ2-7,TRBV24-1,TRBD1,NA
TGCGCCAGCAGCTTGGGAGCCGGCTACAATGAGCAGTTCTTC,CASSLGAGYNEQFF,14,TRBJ2-1,TRBV5-1,NA,NA
TGCGCCAGCAGCCCGGCGGGATCCACCGGGGAGCTGTTTTTT,CASSPAGSTGELFF,14,TRBJ2-2,TRBV5-1,NA,once
TGTGCCAGCAGTGCATCTGGCAGGGGCGGCGAGCAGTACTTC,CASSASGRGGEQYF,14,TRBJ2-7,TRBV7-6,NA,NA
TGTGCCAGTAGTGCGATAGCGGGAGGGCTTGAGCAGTACTTC,CASSAIAGGLEQYF,14,TRBJ2-7,TRBV19,TRBD2,NA
TGTGCCAGCAGCCCCCGGGACACTGAAGCTTTCTTT,CASSPRDTEAFF,12,TRBJ1-1,TRBV3-1/TRBV3-2,NA,NA
TGTGCCAGCAGCCCTCAGGGGAATTCACCCCTCCACTTT,CASSPQGNSPLHF,13,TRBJ1-6,TRBV12-3/TRBV12-4,NA,NA
TGTGCCTGGAGTACAGGCAATCCCTATGGCTACACCTTC,CAWSTGNPYGYTF,13,TRBJ1-2,TRBV30,NA,NA
TGTGCCAGCAGCTTCTCTCGCGGGAACACAGATACGCAGTATTTT,CASSFSRGNTDTQYF,15,TRBJ2-3,TRBV7-9,NA,NA
TGTGCCAGCAGCCCCGGGTCGGCGGTTTCCTACGAGCAGTACTTC,CASSPGSAVSYEQYF,15,TRBJ2-7,TRBV7-2,NA,NA
TGTGCCAGTAGTATTTCACCCCAGGGGGTCTACGAGCAGTACTTC,CASSISPQGVYEQYF,15,TRBJ2-7,TRBV19,TRBD1,NA
TGTGCCAGAAGCCATGGACAGCCGGCCCATCAGCCCCAGCATTTT,CARSHGQPAHQPQHF,15,TRBJ1-5,TRBV7-5,NA,NA
TGTGCCAGCAGCCAAGACAGTTCCTACGAGCAGTACTTC,CASSQDSSYEQYF,13,TRBJ2-7,TRBV3-1/TRBV3-2,NA,NA
TGTGCCAGCAGGGGAGGACTAGCGGGATGGTCCTACGAGCAGTACTTC,CASRGGLAGWSYEQYF,16,TRBJ2-7,TRBV7-8,TRBD2,NA
TGTGCCAGCAGCTTTAGACTAGCGGGATCTAATGAGCAGTTCTTC,CASSFRLAGSNEQFF,15,TRBJ2-1,TRBV11-1,TRBD2,NA
TGTGCCAGCAGTTACTGGGCACAGGGGGCGGATACGCAGTATTTT,CASSYWAQGADTQYF,15,TRBJ2-3,TRBV6-5,TRBD1,NA
TGTGCCAGTAGTATGGGGGCCCATTATGGCTACACCTTC,CASSMGAHYGYTF,13,TRBJ1-2,TRBV19,NA,NA
TGTGCCAGCAACCCAGGGACTAGCGGGAGGGATACGCAGTATTTT,CASNPGTSGRDTQYF,15,TRBJ2-3,TRBV7-9,TRBD2,NA
TGTGCCAGCATCAAGGGACAGGAGAGCCAAGAGACCCAGTACTTC,CASIKGQESQETQYF,15,TRBJ2-5,TRBV6-4,TRBD1,NA